This record looks at one T cell receptor (beta chain) sequence and its context. The antigen remains undetermined. TCRdb reprocessed the 5' RACE reads with MiXCR, giving one entry per CDR3 protein. The table includes more than 95,000 distinct CDR3 sequences, 15% detected once. The sample comes from a study of T cells after yellow fever vaccination. Study observations and caveats: After the booster, 95% to 98% of CD4 and about 90% of CD8 primary-response clones were re-detected.

This CDR3 is 19 amino acids long. The V gene lost 6 bases and the J gene lost 0 bases, with 23 bases spanning the gap. The chain joins TRBV12-3 or TRBV12-4 to TRBJ2-2; TRBD2 might be the D (6 bases). This TCR came from a young man who received the YFV17D yellow fever vaccine. The starting material was CD8+ T cells sorted from PBMCs, obtained 5 days after the yellow fever booster vaccination. DNA for the CDR3: TGTGCCAGCAGCCCTGGGGCTAGCGTACCTCCCGCGAACACCGGGGAGCTGTTTTTT. Protein product: CASSPGASVPPANTGELFF.